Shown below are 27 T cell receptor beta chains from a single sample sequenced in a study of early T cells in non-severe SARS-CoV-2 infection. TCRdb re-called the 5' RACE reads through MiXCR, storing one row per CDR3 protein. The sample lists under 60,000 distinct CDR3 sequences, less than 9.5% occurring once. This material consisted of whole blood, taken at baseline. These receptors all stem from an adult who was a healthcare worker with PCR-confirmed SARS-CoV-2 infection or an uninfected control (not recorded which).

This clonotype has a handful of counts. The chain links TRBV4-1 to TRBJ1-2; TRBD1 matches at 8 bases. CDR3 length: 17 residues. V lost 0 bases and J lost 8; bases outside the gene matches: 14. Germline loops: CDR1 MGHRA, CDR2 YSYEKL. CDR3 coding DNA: TGCGCCAGCAGCCAAGAGATTTGGTGGCAGGGGGCCTACGGCTACACCTTC. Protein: CASSQEIWWQGAYGYTF.

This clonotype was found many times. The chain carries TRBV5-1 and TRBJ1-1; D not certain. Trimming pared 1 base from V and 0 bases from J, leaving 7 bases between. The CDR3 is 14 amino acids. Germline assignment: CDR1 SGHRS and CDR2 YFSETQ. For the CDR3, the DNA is TGCGCCAGCAGCTTGTCAAGGGTGAACACTGAAGCTTTCTTT. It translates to CASSLSRVNTEAFF.

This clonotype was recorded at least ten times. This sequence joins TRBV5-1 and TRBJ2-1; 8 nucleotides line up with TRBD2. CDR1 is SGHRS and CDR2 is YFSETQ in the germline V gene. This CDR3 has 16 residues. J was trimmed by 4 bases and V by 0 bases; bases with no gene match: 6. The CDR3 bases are TGCGCCAGCAGCTTGGCGGGCGGGAGGCCTTACAATGAGCAGTTCTTC. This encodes CASSLAGGRPYNEQFF.

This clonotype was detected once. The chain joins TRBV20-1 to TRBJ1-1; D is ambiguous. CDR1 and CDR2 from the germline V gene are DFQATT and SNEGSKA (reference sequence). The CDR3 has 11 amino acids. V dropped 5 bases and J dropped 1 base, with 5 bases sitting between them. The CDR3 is CSAQRNTEAFF. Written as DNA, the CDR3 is TGCAGTGCTCAGAGGAACACTGAAGCTTTCTTT.

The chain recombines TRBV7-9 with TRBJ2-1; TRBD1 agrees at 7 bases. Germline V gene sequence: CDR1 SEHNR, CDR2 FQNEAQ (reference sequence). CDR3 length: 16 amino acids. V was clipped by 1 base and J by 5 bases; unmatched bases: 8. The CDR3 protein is CASSLVSPDRNNEQFF. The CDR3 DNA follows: TGTGCCAGCAGCTTAGTGTCCCCGGACAGGAACAATGAGCAGTTCTTC.

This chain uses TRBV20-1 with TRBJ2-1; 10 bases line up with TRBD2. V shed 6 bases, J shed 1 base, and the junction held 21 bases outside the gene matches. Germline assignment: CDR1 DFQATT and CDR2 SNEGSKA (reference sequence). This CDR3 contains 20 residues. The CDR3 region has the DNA TGCAGTGCCCACCAGAGTAGGGCTAGCGGGAGTTATTGGTCCTACAATGAGCAGTTCTTC. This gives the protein CSAHQSRASGSYWSYNEQFF.

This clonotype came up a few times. CDR3 DNA: TGTGCCAGCAGCCTCACAGGGAGGCCAGATACGCAGTATTTT. Protein product: CASSLTGRPDTQYF. The chain employs TRBV7-3 and TRBJ2-3; D might be TRBD1 or TRBD2, each matching 6 bases. This CDR3 comprises 14 residues. V lost 5 bases, J lost 4 bases, and 13 bases lay in between. The V gene's germline CDR1 is SGHTA and CDR2 FQGTGA.

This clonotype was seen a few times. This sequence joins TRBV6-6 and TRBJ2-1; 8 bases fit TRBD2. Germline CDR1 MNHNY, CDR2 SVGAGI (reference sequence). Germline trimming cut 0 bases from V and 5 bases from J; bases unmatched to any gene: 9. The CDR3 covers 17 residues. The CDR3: CASSYSIRVAGNNEQFF. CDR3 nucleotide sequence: TGTGCCAGCAGTTACTCGATTAGAGTAGCGGGAAACAATGAGCAGTTCTTC.

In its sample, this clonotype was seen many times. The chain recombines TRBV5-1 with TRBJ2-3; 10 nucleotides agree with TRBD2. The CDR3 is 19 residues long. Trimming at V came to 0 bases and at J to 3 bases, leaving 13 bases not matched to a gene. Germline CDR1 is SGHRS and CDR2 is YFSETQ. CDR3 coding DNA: TGCGCCAGCAGCTTGGTACGGAGCAGCGGGGGGGTGAGAACAGATACGCAGTATTTT. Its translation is CASSLVRSSGGVRTDTQYF.

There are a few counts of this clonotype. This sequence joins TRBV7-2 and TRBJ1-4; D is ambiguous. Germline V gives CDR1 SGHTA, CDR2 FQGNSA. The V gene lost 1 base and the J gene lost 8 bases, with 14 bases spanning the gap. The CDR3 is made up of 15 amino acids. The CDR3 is CASSLERARGEKLFF. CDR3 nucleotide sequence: TGTGCCAGCAGCTTAGAGAGGGCAAGAGGGGAAAAACTGTTTTTT.

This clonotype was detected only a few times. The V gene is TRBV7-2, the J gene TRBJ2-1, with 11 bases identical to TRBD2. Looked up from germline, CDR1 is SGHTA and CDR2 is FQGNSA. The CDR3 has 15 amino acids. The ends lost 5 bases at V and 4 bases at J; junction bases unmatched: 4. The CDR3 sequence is CASSPSGGSYNEQFF. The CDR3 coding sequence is TGTGCCAGCAGCCCTAGCGGGGGGTCATACAATGAGCAGTTCTTC.

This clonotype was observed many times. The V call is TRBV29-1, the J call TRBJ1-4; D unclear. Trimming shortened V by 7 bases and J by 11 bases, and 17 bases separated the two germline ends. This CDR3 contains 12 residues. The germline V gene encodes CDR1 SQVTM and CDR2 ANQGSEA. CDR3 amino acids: CSAIAEEGKLFF. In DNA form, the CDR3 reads TGCAGCGCCATCGCAGAGGAGGGCAAACTGTTTTTT.

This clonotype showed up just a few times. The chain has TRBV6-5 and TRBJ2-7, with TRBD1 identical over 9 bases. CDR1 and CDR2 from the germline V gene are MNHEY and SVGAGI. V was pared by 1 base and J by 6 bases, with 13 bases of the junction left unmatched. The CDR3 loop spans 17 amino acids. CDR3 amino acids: CASSYCSPGQGGCEQYF. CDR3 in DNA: TGTGCCAGCAGTTACTGCTCGCCGGGACAGGGAGGTTGCGAGCAGTACTTC.

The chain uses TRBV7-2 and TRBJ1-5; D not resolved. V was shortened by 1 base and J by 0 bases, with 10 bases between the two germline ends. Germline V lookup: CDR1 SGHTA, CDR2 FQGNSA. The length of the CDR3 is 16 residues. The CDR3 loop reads CASSLGGQHSNQPQHF. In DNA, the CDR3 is TGTGCCAGCAGCTTAGGAGGCCAGCATAGCAATCAGCCCCAGCATTTT.

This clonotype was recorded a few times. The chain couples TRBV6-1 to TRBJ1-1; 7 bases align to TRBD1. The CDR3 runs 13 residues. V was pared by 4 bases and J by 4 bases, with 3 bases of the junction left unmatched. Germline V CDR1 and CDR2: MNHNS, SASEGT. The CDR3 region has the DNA TGTGCCAGCAGTGTGACAGGGAGCACTGAAGCTTTCTTT. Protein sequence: CASSVTGSTEAFF.

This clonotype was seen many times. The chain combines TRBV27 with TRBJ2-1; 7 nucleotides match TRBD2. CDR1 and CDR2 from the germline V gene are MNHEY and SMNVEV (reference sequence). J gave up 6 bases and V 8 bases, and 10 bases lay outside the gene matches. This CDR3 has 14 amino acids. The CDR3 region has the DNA TGTGCCAGCTCCCTAGCGGAGGGAGGCAATGAGCAGTTCTTC. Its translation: CASSLAEGGNEQFF.

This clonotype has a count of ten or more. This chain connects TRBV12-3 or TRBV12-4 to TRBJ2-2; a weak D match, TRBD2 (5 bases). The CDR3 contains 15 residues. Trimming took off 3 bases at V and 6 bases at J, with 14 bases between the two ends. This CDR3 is CASSFDGRVSGELFF. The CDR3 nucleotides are TGTGCCAGCAGTTTCGACGGGCGGGTTTCCGGGGAGCTGTTTTTT.

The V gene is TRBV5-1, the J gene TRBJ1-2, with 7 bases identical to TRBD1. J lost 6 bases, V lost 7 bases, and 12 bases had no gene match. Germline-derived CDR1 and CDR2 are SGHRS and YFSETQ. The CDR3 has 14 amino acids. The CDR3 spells CASSQTGPLDGYTF. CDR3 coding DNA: TGCGCCAGCTCCCAGACAGGGCCCCTGGATGGCTACACCTTC.

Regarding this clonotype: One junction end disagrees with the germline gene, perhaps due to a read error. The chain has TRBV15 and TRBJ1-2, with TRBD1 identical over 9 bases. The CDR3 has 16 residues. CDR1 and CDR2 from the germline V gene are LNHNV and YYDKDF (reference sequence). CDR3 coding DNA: TGTGCCACAAGCACACCACGGGACAGGGCCGGCTATGGCTACACCTTC. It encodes CATSTPRDRAGYGYTF.

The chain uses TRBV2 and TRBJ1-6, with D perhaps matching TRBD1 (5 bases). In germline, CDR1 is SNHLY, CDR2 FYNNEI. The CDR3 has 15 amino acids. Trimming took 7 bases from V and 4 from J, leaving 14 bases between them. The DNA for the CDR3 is TGTGCCAGCATTATACGGGGGGAGTATAATTCACCCCTCCACTTT. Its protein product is CASIIRGEYNSPLHF.

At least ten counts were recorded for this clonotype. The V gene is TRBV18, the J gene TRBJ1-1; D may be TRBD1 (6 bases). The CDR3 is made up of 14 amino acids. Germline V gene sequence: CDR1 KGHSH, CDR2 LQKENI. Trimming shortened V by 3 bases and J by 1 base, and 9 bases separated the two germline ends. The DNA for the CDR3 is TGTGCCAGCTCACCGGGACAAGGGAACACTGAAGCTTTCTTT. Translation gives CASSPGQGNTEAFF.

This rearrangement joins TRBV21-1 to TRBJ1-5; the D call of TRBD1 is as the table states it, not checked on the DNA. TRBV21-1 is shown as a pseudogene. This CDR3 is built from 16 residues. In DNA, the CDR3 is TGTGCCAGCAGCAAGGGACAGATTGATAGCAATCAGCCCCAGCATTTT. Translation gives CASSKGQIDSNQPQHF.

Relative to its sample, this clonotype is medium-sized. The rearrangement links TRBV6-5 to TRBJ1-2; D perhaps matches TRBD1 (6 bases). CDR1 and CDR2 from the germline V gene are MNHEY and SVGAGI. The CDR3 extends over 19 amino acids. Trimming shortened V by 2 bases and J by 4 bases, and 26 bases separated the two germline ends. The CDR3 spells CASSYRWKERGEGGYGYTF. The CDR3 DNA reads TGTGCCAGCAGTTACCGCTGGAAGGAGAGAGGGGAAGGGGGCTATGGCTACACCTTC.

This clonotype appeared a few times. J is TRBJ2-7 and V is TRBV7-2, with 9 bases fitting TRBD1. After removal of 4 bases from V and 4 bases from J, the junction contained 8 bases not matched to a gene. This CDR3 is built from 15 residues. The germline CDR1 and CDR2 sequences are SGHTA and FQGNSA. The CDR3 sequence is CASSSYGTGIYEQYF. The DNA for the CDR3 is TGTGCCAGCAGCTCCTACGGGACAGGGATATACGAGCAGTACTTC.

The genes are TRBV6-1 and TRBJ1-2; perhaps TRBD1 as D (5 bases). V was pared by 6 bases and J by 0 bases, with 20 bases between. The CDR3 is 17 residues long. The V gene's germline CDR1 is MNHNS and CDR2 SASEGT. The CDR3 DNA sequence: TGTGCCAGCAGCGGCTTAGCCCAGGGACCGACTAACTATGGCTACACCTTC. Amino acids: CASSGLAQGPTNYGYTF.

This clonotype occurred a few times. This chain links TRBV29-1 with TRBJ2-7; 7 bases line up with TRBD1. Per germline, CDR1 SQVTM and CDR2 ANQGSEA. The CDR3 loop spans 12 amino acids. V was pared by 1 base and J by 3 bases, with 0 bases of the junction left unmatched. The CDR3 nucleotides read TGCAGCGTTGAAGGGACAGGCTACGAGCAGTACTTC. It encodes CSVEGTGYEQYF.

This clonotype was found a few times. The CDR3 sequence: CASSFAQGDTGELFF. CDR3 nucleotides: TGTGCCAGCAGTTTTGCCCAGGGGGACACCGGGGAGCTGTTTTTT. This rearrangement joins TRBV13 to TRBJ2-2; TRBD1 agrees at 7 bases. The CDR3 extends over 15 amino acids. Trimming at V came to 6 bases and at J to 3 bases, leaving 7 bases not matched to a gene. Germline CDR1 and CDR2: PRHDT and FYEKMQ (reference sequence). Variable domain in full (rest from reference TRBV13 and TRBJ2-2): AAGVIQSPRHLIKEKRETATLKCYPIPRHDTVYWYQQGPGQDPQFLISFYEKMQSDKGSIPDRFSAQQFSDYHSELNMSSLELGDSALYFCASSFAQGDTGELFFGEGSRLTVL.